The rows below give T cell receptor beta chains drawn from one sample of a study of T cell responses to AZD1222 COVID-19 vaccine. TCRdb keeps only in-frame clones here, not all; method: immunoSEQ multiplex PCR. This sample carries about 140,000 clones, roughly 90% of them seen once, and the ten largest clones take 3.1%. Here the sequenced sample was peripheral blood, taken on day 0 of AZD1222 vaccination. The receptors originated from an adult in good health. CDR3s include the opening cysteine and the closing phenylalanine or tryptophan. Fields, in order: J gene, D gene, CDR3 length, V gene, clone size, CDR3 DNA, CDR3 protein. A D gene is named only where the DNA matches it firmly. Clone size is given for some rows only: seen once, a few or many times, or a class if the clone is expanded.

j_gene: TRBJ2-7; d_gene: TRBD2; len: 14; v_gene: TRBV20-1; abundance: -; CDR3nt: TGCAGTGCTAGTAGGAGCGGGAGGGTCCACGAGCAGTACTTC; CDR3aa: CSASRSGRVHEQYF
j_gene: TRBJ1-2; d_gene: -; len: 16; v_gene: TRBV20-1; abundance: -; CDR3nt: TGCAGTGCTAGTACGGCAAGAACTTCTTCGAACTATGGCTACACCTTC; CDR3aa: CSASTARTSSNYGYTF
j_gene: TRBJ1-3; d_gene: TRBD1; len: 14; v_gene: TRBV19; abundance: -; CDR3nt: TGTGCCAGCGAAAGGACAGGGGTCGGAAACACCATATATTTT; CDR3aa: CASERTGVGNTIYF
j_gene: TRBJ2-7; d_gene: -; len: 16; v_gene: TRBV4-1; abundance: -; CDR3nt: TGCGCCAGCAGCCAAGATCTCCAGCGGAGGGCCTACGAGCAGTACTTC; CDR3aa: CASSQDLQRRAYEQYF
j_gene: TRBJ2-7; d_gene: TRBD1; len: 14; v_gene: TRBV5-1; abundance: -; CDR3nt: TGCGCCAGCAGCAAAGGACAGGTCTCCTACGAGCAGTACTTC; CDR3aa: CASSKGQVSYEQYF
j_gene: TRBJ2-1; d_gene: -; len: 13; v_gene: TRBV30; abundance: -; CDR3nt: TGTGCCTGGAGCCCAGTGCGGGGTACGGAGCAGTTCTTC; CDR3aa: CAWSPVRGTEQFF
j_gene: TRBJ2-5; d_gene: -; len: 15; v_gene: TRBV7-7; abundance: -; CDR3nt: TGTGCCAGCAGCTTGGGAGGGGGCGGATGGAAGACCCAGTACTTC; CDR3aa: CASSLGGGGWKTQYF
j_gene: TRBJ1-6; d_gene: -; len: 12; v_gene: TRBV27; abundance: once; CDR3nt: TGTGCCAGCTCCTTCCGGAATTCACCCCTCCACTTT; CDR3aa: CASSFRNSPLHF
j_gene: TRBJ2-1; d_gene: -; len: 16; v_gene: TRBV4-3; abundance: -; CDR3nt: TGCGCCAGCAGCCAAGATTGGCAGGGAGGCTTGAATGAGCAGTTCTTC; CDR3aa: CASSQDWQGGLNEQFF
j_gene: TRBJ1-2; d_gene: -; len: 15; v_gene: TRBV2; abundance: -; CDR3nt: TGTGCCAGCAGGTTGGAGGGGCTAAGTGACTATGGCTACACCTTC; CDR3aa: CASRLEGLSDYGYTF
j_gene: TRBJ2-2; d_gene: TRBD2; len: 16; v_gene: TRBV4-3; abundance: -; CDR3nt: TGCGCCAGCAGCCAAGGGGTAGCGGGAGTCACCGGGGAGCTGTTTTTT; CDR3aa: CASSQGVAGVTGELFF
j_gene: TRBJ2-2; d_gene: -; len: 15; v_gene: TRBV28; abundance: -; CDR3nt: TGTGCCAGCAGGTACTCCGGAGAGGGGACCGGGGAGCTGTTTTTT; CDR3aa: CASRYSGEGTGELFF
j_gene: TRBJ2-7; d_gene: -; len: 18; v_gene: TRBV6-1; abundance: -; CDR3nt: TGTGCCAGCAGTGAAGCGGACCTCCGGGGAGGATGGGGCTACGAGCAGTACTTC; CDR3aa: CASSEADLRGGWGYEQYF
j_gene: TRBJ1-5; d_gene: -; len: 17; v_gene: TRBV6-6; abundance: -; CDR3nt: TGTGCCAGCAGTCAGAAAGCCCCGGGGTATAGCAATCAGCCCCAGCATTTT; CDR3aa: CASSQKAPGYSNQPQHF
j_gene: TRBJ2-7; d_gene: -; len: 17; v_gene: TRBV28; abundance: -; CDR3nt: TGTGCCAGCAGTTTATCCGGGATAGCGGAGACCTCCTACGAGCAGTACTTC; CDR3aa: CASSLSGIAETSYEQYF